Below, 18 T cell receptor beta chains from the same sample are listed, as sequenced in a study of CD8+ T cells in alopecia areata. The authors extracted RNA and reverse transcribed it into cDNA as the sequencing template. TCRdb's table, derived via immunoSEQ multiplex PCR, lists solely in-frame clones and lacks some. The data hold around 120,000 clones, with roughly 68% observed a single time. Sequenced sample: CD4+ T cells sorted from blood. The receptors shown here come from a human donor in good health.

The J gene is TRBJ1-1, the V gene TRBV29-1, with no clear D. Germline CDR1 is SQVTM and CDR2 is ANQGSEA. Trimming removed 3 bases from V and 6 bases from J, with 2 bases in between. The CDR3 runs to 9 residues. The CDR3 protein is CSVDSEAFF. In DNA, the CDR3 is TGCAGCGTTGATTCTGAAGCTTTCTTT.

The chain employs TRBV29-1 and TRBJ2-2, with 7 bases lining up with TRBD2. With V trimmed by 6 bases and J by 0 bases, 4 bases remained unmatched. Germline values: CDR1 SQVTM, CDR2 ANQGSEA. This CDR3 is built from 14 residues. The CDR3 DNA is TGCAGCGTATCCGGGAGGACGAACACCGGGGAGCTGTTTTTT. It yields the protein CSVSGRTNTGELFF.

The genes are TRBV6-5 and TRBJ1-5; D is perhaps TRBD1 (5 bases). Germline loops: CDR1 MNHEY, CDR2 SVGAGI. The CDR3 runs 14 residues. Trimming took off 2 bases at V and 5 bases at J, with 10 bases between the two ends. CDR3 amino acids: CASSYGGADQPQHF. DNA of the CDR3: TGTGCCAGCAGTTACGGAGGGGCCGATCAGCCCCAGCATTTT.

V gene TRBV6-4 combines with J gene TRBJ2-3; D possibly corresponds to TRBD1 (6 bases). Trimming removed 9 bases at V and 2 bases at J, with 15 bases between. This CDR3 is 14 amino acids long. Germline V gene lookup returns CDR1 MRHNA and CDR2 SNTAGT. CDR3 bases: TGTGCCAGTGCGAGAGGGGGTGTCACAGATACGCAGTATTTT. Protein product: CASARGGVTDTQYF.

V gene TRBV7-2 combines with J gene TRBJ2-1; D is tentatively TRBD1 or TRBD2 (5 bases each). V lost 5 bases to trimming and J lost 6 bases, with 14 bases between them. The CDR3 covers 14 residues. In germline, CDR1 is SGHTA, CDR2 FQGNSA. In DNA, the CDR3 is TGTGCCAGCAGCCCGCGTTTCGGGGCCAATGAGCAGTTCTTC. Protein product: CASSPRFGANEQFF.

J is TRBJ1-1 and V is TRBV29-1; D might be TRBD1 (5 bases). The CDR3 runs to 13 residues. From germline, CDR1 is SQVTM and CDR2 ANQGSEA. Trimming took 8 bases from V and 1 from J, leaving 14 bases between them. The CDR3 DNA is TGCAGCATGCTGGGGGGAACGAACACTGAAGCTTTCTTT. Translating gives CSMLGGTNTEAFF.

The chain uses TRBV18 and TRBJ1-2; D possibly corresponds to TRBD1 (5 bases). Germline V gene sequence: CDR1 KGHSH, CDR2 LQKENI. V was shortened by 6 bases and J by 2 bases, with 22 bases between the two germline ends. The CDR3 consists of 17 residues. Here the CDR3 reads CASSPGIGTGQNYGYTF. CDR3 bases: TGTGCCAGCTCCCCCGGGATTGGCACCGGACAAAACTATGGCTACACCTTC. Together with reference TRBV18 and TRBJ1-2, the CDR3 gives the full variable domain: NAGVMQNPRHLVRRRGQEARLRCSPMKGHSHVYWYRQLPEEGLKFMVYLQKENIIDESGMPKERFSAEFPKEGPSILRIQQVVRGDSAAYFCASSPGIGTGQNYGYTFGSGTRLTVV.

The chain carries TRBV5-4 and TRBJ1-2; 10 bases are a match to TRBD1. The V gene's germline CDR1 is SGHNT and CDR2 YYREEE (reference sequence). CDR3 length: 14 residues. V was pared by 2 bases and J by 4 bases, with 2 bases of the junction left unmatched. The CDR3 DNA reads as TGTGCCAGCAGCTTAGGACAGGGGGGCTATGGCTACACCTTC. Residues: CASSLGQGGYGYTF.

The rearrangement joins TRBV30 to TRBJ2-5; no definite D call. V lost 0 bases to trimming and J lost 2 bases, with 4 bases between them. The CDR3 is made up of 12 amino acids. Germline V gene sequence: CDR1 GTSNPN, CDR2 SVGIG (reference sequence). DNA for the CDR3: TGTGCCTGGAGTGTAGCACAAGAGACCCAGTACTTC. Translated, it gives CAWSVAQETQYF.

The J gene is TRBJ1-5, the V gene TRBV30, with TRBD1 as a possible D gene (5 bases). Deletions cut 3 bases from V and 1 base from J, with 13 bases between. The CDR3 runs 15 residues. Germline V gene lookup returns CDR1 GTSNPN and CDR2 SVGIG (reference sequence). For the CDR3, the DNA is TGTGCCTGGAGCTGGGGCCGGGGCAGCAATCAGCCCCAGCATTTT. Its translation is CAWSWGRGSNQPQHF. The entire variable domain, with the rest obtained from reference TRBV30 and TRBJ1-5, is as follows: SQTIHQWPATLVQPVGSPLSLECTVEGTSNPNLYWYRQAAGRGLQLLFYSVGIGQISSEVPQNLSASRPQDRQFILSSKKLLLSDSGFYLCAWSWGRGSNQPQHFGDGTRLSIL.

The chain joins TRBV5-6 to TRBJ2-4, with TRBD1 matching over 7 bases. The V gene end was trimmed by 2 bases and the J gene end by 3 bases; junction bases not matched to a gene: 5. Germline V gene data show CDR1 as SGHDT and CDR2 as YYEEEE. The CDR3 loop spans 15 amino acids. DNA of the CDR3: TGTGCCAGCAGCTTTAGTACAGGGGTCAAAAACATTCAGTACTTC. It translates to CASSFSTGVKNIQYF.

The chain is built from TRBV25-1 and TRBJ1-1; 9 bases map to TRBD1. Trimming removed 2 bases from V and 6 bases from J; junction bases left unmatched: 7. The CDR3 consists of 15 residues. Per the germline V gene, CDR1 is MGHDK and CDR2 is SYGVNS. The CDR3 region has the DNA TGTGCCAGCAGTGAAATCGGGACAGGGCTGGCTGAAGCTTTCTTT. It encodes CASSEIGTGLAEAFF.

The chain has TRBV27 and TRBJ1-2; D is undetermined. There are 13 residues in the CDR3. Germline loops: CDR1 MNHEY, CDR2 SMNVEV (reference sequence). The V end was cut by 4 bases, the J end by 4 bases, with 10 bases between. CDR3 in amino acids: CASSSAGVYGYTF. CDR3 nucleotide sequence: TGTGCCAGCAGTTCGGCAGGAGTCTATGGCTACACCTTC.

This chain links TRBV7-2 with TRBJ1-2, with D perhaps TRBD1 (5 bases). Germline CDR1 is SGHTA and CDR2 is FQGNSA. Trimming pared 1 base from V and 7 bases from J, leaving 13 bases between. The CDR3 sequence is 14 residues long. CDR3 loop: CASSLGQPGSGYTF. CDR3 nucleotide sequence: TGTGCCAGCAGCTTAGGTCAACCAGGGAGTGGCTACACCTTC.

This rearrangement joins TRBV5-1 to TRBJ2-2; 8 bases are a match to TRBD2. V lost 4 bases, J lost 4 bases, and 9 bases stayed unmatched. The CDR3 length is 16 residues. Germline assignment: CDR1 SGHRS and CDR2 YFSETQ. CDR3 in DNA: TGCGCCAGCAGCCCCCCCGGACTAGCTTCCACCGGGGAGCTGTTTTTT. The encoded protein is CASSPPGLASTGELFF.

This sequence joins TRBV25-1 and TRBJ1-6; D may be TRBD1 (6 bases). The CDR3 length is 16 residues. Germline loops: CDR1 MGHDK, CDR2 SYGVNS. V was clipped by 6 bases and J by 5 bases, with 17 bases between them. CDR3 in amino acids: CASRTGNNIHNSPLHF. The CDR3, as DNA: TGTGCCAGCAGGACAGGTAACAACATCCATAATTCACCCCTCCACTTT.

This rearrangement joins TRBV13 to TRBJ1-3; TRBD1 is a possible D gene (5 bases). V was clipped by 8 bases and J by 0 bases, with 11 bases between them. CDR1 and CDR2 from the germline V gene are PRHDT and FYEKMQ (reference sequence). The CDR3 loop spans 14 amino acids. CDR3 bases: TGTGCCAGCTTAGAGCAGGGCTCTGGAAACACCATATATTTT. This sequence encodes CASLEQGSGNTIYF.

This clone was found a few times. The chain employs TRBV29-1 and TRBJ1-1, with TRBD1 identical over 7 bases. Germline CDR1 is SQVTM and CDR2 is ANQGSEA. This CDR3 region has 12 residues. V dropped 7 bases and J dropped 5; count of bases not matched to a gene: 7. The CDR3 region has the DNA TGCAGCGGGGGGACAGAGGGTACTGAAGCTTTCTTT. Its translation is CSGGTEGTEAFF. Supplemented by reference TRBV29-1 and TRBJ1-1, the full variable domain reads SAVISQKPSRDICQRGTSLTIQCQVDSQVTMMFWYRQQPGQSLTLIATANQGSEATYESGFVIDKFPISRPNLTFSTLTVSNMSPEDSSIYLCSGGTEGTEAFFGQGTRLTVV.